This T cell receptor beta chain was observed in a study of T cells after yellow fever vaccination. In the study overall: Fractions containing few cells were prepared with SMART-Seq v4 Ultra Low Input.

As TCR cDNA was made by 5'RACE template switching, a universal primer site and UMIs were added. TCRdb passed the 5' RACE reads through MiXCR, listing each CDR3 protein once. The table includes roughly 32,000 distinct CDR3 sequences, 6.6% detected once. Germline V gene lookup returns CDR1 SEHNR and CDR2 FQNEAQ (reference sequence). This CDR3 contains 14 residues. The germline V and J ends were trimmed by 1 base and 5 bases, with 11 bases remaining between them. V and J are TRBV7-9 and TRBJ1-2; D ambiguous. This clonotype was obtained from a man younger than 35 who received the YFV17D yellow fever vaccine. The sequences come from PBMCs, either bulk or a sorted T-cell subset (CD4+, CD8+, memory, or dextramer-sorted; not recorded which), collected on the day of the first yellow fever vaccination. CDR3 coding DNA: TGTGCCAGCAGCTTAGGGGCGGGGTTATATGGCTACACCTTC. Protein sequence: CASSLGAGLYGYTF.